What follows are 26 T cell receptor beta chains derived from one specimen sequenced in a study of cytomegalovirus exposure and HLA in healthy donors. Vbeta (60) and Jbeta (13) primers were used in the PCR. This table comes from immunoSEQ multiplex PCR, and its TCRdb copy is limited to in-frame clones, with some not included. The table shows under 150,000 clones, with about 82% occurring only once. Sequences were obtained from PBMCs. The receptors were gathered from a woman between 40 and 55 years old in good health and CMV-seropositive.

The V call is TRBV6-1, the J call TRBJ2-3; 9 bases match TRBD2. The germline V gene encodes CDR1 MNHNS and CDR2 SASEGT. The V segment lost 4 bases and the J segment 4 bases; nucleotides outside the gene matches: 12. The length of the CDR3 is 17 residues. This CDR3 reads CASSGASGTRIADTQYF. The CDR3 nucleotides read TGTGCCAGCAGTGGAGCTAGCGGGACCCGGATCGCAGATACGCAGTATTTT.

V gene TRBV19 combines with J gene TRBJ1-6, with TRBD1 matching over 11 bases. CDR1 LNHDA and CDR2 SQIVND come from the germline V gene (reference sequence). This CDR3 spans 16 amino acids. V lost 5 bases, J lost 8 bases, and 8 bases stayed unmatched. The CDR3 DNA follows: TGTGCCAGTAGTGACCCAGGACAGGGGGCGCATTCACCCCTCCACTTT. As protein: CASSDPGQGAHSPLHF.

The chain uses TRBV5-6 and TRBJ2-7, with 7 bases fitting TRBD1. The germline gives CDR1 SGHDT, CDR2 YYEEEE. V shed 0 bases and J 3 bases; nucleotides not matched to a gene: 3. This CDR3 region has 14 residues. The CDR3 region has the DNA TGTGCCAGCAGCTTGGCCGCAGGGGGCTACGAGCAGTACTTC. Translation gives CASSLAAGGYEQYF.

V gene TRBV28 combines with J gene TRBJ2-7, with a weak D call TRBD2 (6 bases). V lost 5 bases to trimming and J lost 4 bases, with 9 bases between them. The CDR3 sequence is 12 residues long. CDR1 and CDR2 (germline): MDHEN, SYDVKM. The CDR3 region is CASSTGVYEQYF. The CDR3 DNA sequence: TGTGCCAGCAGTACGGGGGTATACGAGCAGTACTTC.

A single count supports this clone. The chain is built from TRBV6-6 and TRBJ2-5, with 9 positions matching TRBD1. The end of the DNA is better explained by TRBJ2-7, so the J call may be wrong. The germline V gene has CDR1 MNHNY and CDR2 SVGAGI (reference sequence). The CDR3 is 14 amino acids. The CDR3 here is CASSSRDRDYEQYF. In nucleotides, the CDR3 is TGTGCCAGCAGTTCCCGGGACAGGGACTACGAGCAGTACTTC.

The chain couples TRBV5-4 to TRBJ2-3; D is undetermined. V was trimmed by 0 bases and J by 1 base, leaving 9 bases between them. The CDR3 sequence is 15 residues long. CDR1 and CDR2 (germline): SGHNT, YYREEE (reference sequence). CDR3 residues: CASSLVQTGTDTQYF. As DNA, the CDR3 is TGTGCCAGCAGCTTGGTACAGACGGGCACAGATACGCAGTATTTT.

The V call is TRBV27, the J call TRBJ2-7, with TRBD2 as a possible D gene (5 bases). Deletions cut 5 bases from V and 0 bases from J, with 14 bases between. This CDR3 has 15 residues. Germline V lookup: CDR1 MNHEY, CDR2 SMNVEV (reference sequence). The CDR3 region has the DNA TGTGCCAGCAGTGGTATCGGAGACTACTCCTACGAGCAGTACTTC. Residues: CASSGIGDYSYEQYF.

The rearrangement joins TRBV5-1 to TRBJ2-1, with D tentatively TRBD1 (5 bases). The CDR3 sequence is 14 residues long. From germline, CDR1 is SGHRS and CDR2 YFSETQ. V was cut by 2 bases and J by 6 bases, with 12 bases left in between. This CDR3 is CASSFQGAANEQFF. Written as DNA, the CDR3 is TGCGCCAGCAGCTTCCAGGGTGCCGCCAATGAGCAGTTCTTC.

The chain employs TRBV11-2 and TRBJ1-1, with D unclear. Germline V gene sequence: CDR1 SGHAT, CDR2 FQNNGV. Trimming stripped 4 bases from V and 0 bases from J, with 9 bases between. The CDR3 has 14 amino acids. The chain's CDR3 is CASSSRHVNTEAFF. The DNA of the CDR3 is TGTGCCAGCAGCTCCCGACACGTGAACACTGAAGCTTTCTTT.

The chain links TRBV5-4 to TRBJ2-3, with TRBD2 as a possible D gene (7 bases). Germline V gene lookup returns CDR1 SGHNT and CDR2 YYREEE (reference sequence). Trimming left V 4 bases short and J 5 bases short, with 17 bases between. CDR3 length: 15 residues. CDR3 sequence: CASSRWGGAGDTQYF. DNA of the CDR3: TGTGCCAGCAGCCGGTGGGGGGGGGCGGGAGATACGCAGTATTTT.

The chain is built from TRBV6-5 and TRBJ1-4; D not certain. Germline loops: CDR1 MNHEY, CDR2 SVGAGI. The CDR3 consists of 14 residues. Trimming took off 0 bases at V and 8 bases at J, with 10 bases between the two ends. The CDR3 is CASSYSYRVEKLFF. CDR3 DNA: TGTGCCAGCAGTTACTCGTACAGAGTCGAAAAACTGTTTTTT.

This clone showed up just once. CDR3 loop: CAIRGQGSYNEQFF. The CDR3 DNA reads TGTGCCATCAGAGGACAGGGCTCCTACAATGAGCAGTTCTTC. The V gene is TRBV10-3, the J gene TRBJ2-1; 8 bases agree with TRBD1. J gave up 0 bases and V 6 bases, and 1 base lay outside the gene matches. The CDR3 runs to 14 residues. Germline CDR1 and CDR2: ENHRY and SYGVKD.

The genes are TRBV5-1 and TRBJ1-5; maybe TRBD1 (6 bases). The CDR3 sequence is 14 residues long. V was cut by 0 bases and J by 3 bases, with 7 bases left in between. Germline V gene data show CDR1 as SGHRS and CDR2 as YFSETQ. In DNA, the CDR3 is TGCGCCAGCAGCTTGGGGGACACCAATCAGCCCCAGCATTTT. Translated: CASSLGDTNQPQHF. The whole variable domain, filled in from reference TRBV5-1 and TRBJ1-5, reads KAGVTQTPRYLIKTRGQQVTLSCSPISGHRSVSWYQQTPGQGLQFLFEYFSETQRNKGNFPGRFSGRQFSNSRSEMNVSTLELGDSALYLCASSLGDTNQPQHFGDGTRLSIL.

J is TRBJ2-7 and V is TRBV28; 9 bases line up with TRBD2. CDR1 is MDHEN, CDR2 SYDVKM, per germline. The CDR3 runs to 15 residues. J lost 1 base, V lost 5 bases, and 6 bases had no gene match. The CDR3 loop is CASSTLAGLSYEQYF. The CDR3 nucleotides read TGTGCCAGCAGTACTCTAGCGGGACTTTCCTACGAGCAGTACTTC.

This clone was found a few times. The V gene is TRBV5-5, the J gene TRBJ1-1; no clear D gene. Trimming pared 2 bases from V and 4 bases from J, leaving 9 bases between. The germline CDR1 and CDR2 sequences are SGHKS and YYEKEE (reference sequence). CDR3 size: 13 residues. CDR3 nucleotides: TGTGCCAGCAGCTTTAGCCGGGGCACTGAAGCTTTCTTT. Its protein product is CASSFSRGTEAFF.

Only a few counts were recorded for this clone. The gene calls are TRBV30 and TRBJ1-1; D is uncertain. The germline V gene encodes CDR1 GTSNPN and CDR2 SVGIG (reference sequence). Trimming removed 8 bases from V and 10 bases from J, with 14 bases in between. The CDR3 runs 10 residues. The CDR3 region is CAGQAPGAFF. CDR3 coding DNA: TGTGCCGGCCAGGCCCCTGGAGCTTTCTTT.

This chain connects TRBV14 to TRBJ2-7, with TRBD1 identical over 8 bases. The CDR3 loop spans 14 amino acids. V trimming: 1 base; J trimming: 3 bases; junction bases outside the gene matches: 2. Germline V gives CDR1 SGHDN, CDR2 FVKESK. In DNA form, the CDR3 reads TGTGCCAGCAGCCAAGTACAGGGGGTCTACGAGCAGTACTTC. Protein: CASSQVQGVYEQYF.

The chain recombines TRBV6-1 with TRBJ2-1; 9 bases agree with TRBD2. V lost 1 base to trimming and J lost 9 bases; unmatched junction nucleotides: 16. Germline-derived CDR1 and CDR2 are MNHNS and SASEGT. The CDR3 runs 18 residues. Written as DNA, the CDR3 is TGTGCCAGCAGTGAAGTTTTGGGGGCTGGGGGAGCGGGAGGTGAGCAGTTCTTC. Translating gives CASSEVLGAGGAGGEQFF.

The chain carries TRBV25-1 and TRBJ2-1; D is undetermined. Germline V gene sequence: CDR1 MGHDK, CDR2 SYGVNS. V lost 4 bases and J lost 4, with 8 bases in between. The CDR3 sequence is 13 residues long. The CDR3 region has the DNA TGTGCCAGCAGTGGAGACTGGTACAATGAGCAGTTCTTC. It translates to CASSGDWYNEQFF.

V gene TRBV13 combines with J gene TRBJ2-5; perhaps TRBD2 as D (5 bases). The V gene lost 6 bases and the J gene lost 2 bases, with 13 bases spanning the gap. The CDR3 has 14 amino acids. Germline values: CDR1 PRHDT, CDR2 FYEKMQ (reference sequence). The CDR3 DNA reads TGTGCCAGCAGTTCCTCACCGGGGCAAGAGACCCAGTACTTC. It encodes CASSSSPGQETQYF.

The CDR3, as DNA: TGTGCCACCAGCAGTTCCCTAGGGACAGGTTACAATCAGCCCCAGCATTTT. Translating it yields CATSSSLGTGYNQPQHF. The chain combines TRBV15 with TRBJ1-5; 8 nucleotides match TRBD1. This CDR3 comprises 17 residues. The germline V gene has CDR1 LNHNV and CDR2 YYDKDF (reference sequence). V shed 3 bases and J 3 bases; nucleotides not matched to a gene: 10.

The V and J genes are TRBV5-6 and TRBJ2-1; the match to TRBD2 covers 9 bases. Germline CDR1 is SGHDT and CDR2 is YYEEEE. The CDR3 consists of 16 residues. V trimming: 2 bases; J trimming: 10 bases; junction bases outside the gene matches: 13. The CDR3 protein is CASSFGTSPLGGEQFF. CDR3 nucleotide sequence: TGTGCCAGCAGCTTTGGGACTAGCCCCTTGGGAGGAGAGCAGTTCTTC.

The gene calls are TRBV29-1 and TRBJ2-3; possibly TRBD1 for D (6 bases). The CDR3 has 12 residues. Between the trimmed V and J ends, which lost 8 bases and 1 base, there was a span of 10 bases. The germline V gene encodes CDR1 SQVTM and CDR2 ANQGSEA. This CDR3 is CSTYRGTDTQYF. CDR3 sequence (DNA): TGCAGCACCTACAGGGGCACAGATACGCAGTATTTT.

The chain uses TRBV19 and TRBJ1-5; 8 bases map to TRBD1. V gave up 7 bases and J gave up 3 bases; unmatched junction bases: 17. In germline, CDR1 is LNHDA, CDR2 SQIVND (reference sequence). The length of the CDR3 is 18 residues. CDR3 loop: CASMGFGQGSFYNQPQHF. The CDR3 coding sequence is TGTGCCAGTATGGGATTCGGACAGGGCTCCTTTTACAATCAGCCCCAGCATTTT.

J is TRBJ2-3 and V is TRBV6-5, with D possibly being TRBD1 (6 bases). The germline gives CDR1 MNHEY, CDR2 SVGAGI. CDR3 length: 14 residues. The V and J ends lost 6 bases and 2 bases respectively, with 12 bases between them. As DNA, the CDR3 is TGTGCCAGCAGCAAAATGGGGGCCACAGATACGCAGTATTTT. This sequence encodes CASSKMGATDTQYF.

This chain uses TRBV9 with TRBJ2-3; a weak D match, TRBD2 (7 bases). The CDR3 totals 16 residues. Germline values: CDR1 SGDLS, CDR2 YYNGEE. Trimming took 1 base from V and 2 from J, leaving 14 bases between them. Here the CDR3 DNA reads TGTGCCAGCAGCGTATGGAGAGGGGGGGCCACAGATACGCAGTATTTT. Protein: CASSVWRGGATDTQYF.